Listed below are T cell receptor beta chains from one sample, sequenced in a study of T cells in pancreatic ductal adenocarcinoma. Clones were sequenced by immunoSEQ multiplex PCR, and TCRdb holds only the in-frame ones, with some missing. The table shows over 85,000 clones, with 90% to 95% occurring only once. The source material was PBMCs. The receptors were gathered from a human donor with pancreatic ductal adenocarcinoma. Each CDR3 is given with its conserved first and last residue.

TRBV15 | CATRSLGAGANVLTF
TRBV6-5 | CASSSHGHPNTEAFF
TRBV6-1 | CASSEVSGTGGTDTQYF
TRBV7-9 | CASSLETEAFF
TRBV7-9 | CASQGIPSTGDGYTF
TRBV4-3 | CASAAIGNTEAFF
TRBV28 | CASTSRPSGISYEQYF
TRBV7-8 | CASSLVRGDTGELFF
TRBV6-4 | CASSQTPWGDTEAFF
TRBV4-3 | CASSQVAGGTSYEQYF
TRBV6-6 | CASSYPWGPPDTQYF
TRBV18 | CASSPSSGREDTQYF
TRBV7-8 | CASSSEWGADTQYF
TRBV5-4 | CASSLDQQETQYF
TRBV19 | CASSIAAGGLYEQYF
TRBV28 | CASSSADPASGRSETQYF
TRBV27 | CASSLLAGPTYEQYF
TRBV28 | CASSQNTGELFF
TRBV7-9 | CASSRAGTYNEQFF
TRBV27 | CASSLAAGMNTEAFF
TRBV28 | CASSLWAGIYYEQYF
TRBV27 | CASSPQSGEQYF
TRBV29-1 | CSVGQGVGTEAFF
TRBV7-2 | CASSLQETQYF
TRBV5-6 | CASSYHTGTSGIAFF
TRBV9 | CASSEAPRSEKLFF
TRBV5-5 | CASSSREPEQFF
TRBV30 | CAWSGGTGVNQPQHF
TRBV18 | CASSRGQGVYSEQFF